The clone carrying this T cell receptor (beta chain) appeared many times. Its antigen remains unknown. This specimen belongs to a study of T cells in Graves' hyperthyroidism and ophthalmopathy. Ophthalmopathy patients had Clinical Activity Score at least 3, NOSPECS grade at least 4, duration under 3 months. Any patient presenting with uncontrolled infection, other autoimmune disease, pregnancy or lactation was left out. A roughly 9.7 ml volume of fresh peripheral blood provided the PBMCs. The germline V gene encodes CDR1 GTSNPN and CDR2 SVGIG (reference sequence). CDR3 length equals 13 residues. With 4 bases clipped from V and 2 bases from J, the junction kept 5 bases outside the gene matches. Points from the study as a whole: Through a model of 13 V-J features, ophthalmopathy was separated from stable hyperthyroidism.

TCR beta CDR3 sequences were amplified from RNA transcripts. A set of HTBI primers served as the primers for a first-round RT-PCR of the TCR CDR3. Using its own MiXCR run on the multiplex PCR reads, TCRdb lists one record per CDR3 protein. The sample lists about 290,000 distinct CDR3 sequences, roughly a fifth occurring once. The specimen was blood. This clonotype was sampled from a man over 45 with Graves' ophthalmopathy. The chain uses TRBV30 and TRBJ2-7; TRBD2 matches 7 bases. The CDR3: CAWTQRGPYEQYF. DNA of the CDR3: TGTGCCTGGACCCAGCGGGGTCCCTACGAGCAGTACTTC.